The present entry profiles one TCR beta chain with its context. The antigen remains undetermined. J gave up 0 bases and V 0 bases, and 9 bases lay outside the gene matches. This CDR3 comprises 18 residues. CDR1 is MNHNY, CDR2 SVGAGI, per germline (reference sequence). This sample stems from a study of T-cell memory formation after mild COVID-19. Overall study results and limits: Chiefly within CM and EM were the contracting CD4+ clones; CD8+ ones were within EMRA.

Each CDR3 protein gets one entry after TCRdb re-called the 5' RACE reads with MiXCR. Found here are more than 120,000 distinct CDR3 sequences, 15% to 20% of them singletons; the top ten hold around 2.4%. The rearrangement links TRBV6-6 to TRBJ2-7, with 9 positions matching TRBD1. The sequence was obtained from an adult woman who had mild COVID-19 (a few samples of this study predate the infection). Cell type and time point are not known. Input material: PBMCs or a T cell subset sorted from them (not recorded which). The CDR3 sequence is CASSYSNRGTGSSYEQYF. CDR3 coding DNA: TGTGCCAGCAGTTACTCGAACAGGGGGACAGGGAGCTCCTACGAGCAGTACTTC.